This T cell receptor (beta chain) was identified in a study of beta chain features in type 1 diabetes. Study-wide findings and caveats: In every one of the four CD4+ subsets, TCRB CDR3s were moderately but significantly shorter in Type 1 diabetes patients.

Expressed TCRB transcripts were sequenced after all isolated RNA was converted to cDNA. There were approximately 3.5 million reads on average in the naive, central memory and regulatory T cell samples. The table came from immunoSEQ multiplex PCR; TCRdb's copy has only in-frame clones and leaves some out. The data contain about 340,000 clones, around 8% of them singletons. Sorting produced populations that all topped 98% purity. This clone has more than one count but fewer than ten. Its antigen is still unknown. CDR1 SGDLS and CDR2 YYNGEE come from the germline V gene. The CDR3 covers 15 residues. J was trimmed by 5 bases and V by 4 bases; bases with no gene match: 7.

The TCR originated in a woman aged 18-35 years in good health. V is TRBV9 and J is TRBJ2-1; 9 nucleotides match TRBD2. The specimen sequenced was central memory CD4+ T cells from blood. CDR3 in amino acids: CASSFGTSRDNEQFF. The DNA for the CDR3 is TGTGCCAGCAGCTTTGGGACTAGCAGGGACAATGAGCAGTTCTTC.